One and the same sample provided the 5 T cell receptor beta chains below, sequenced in a study of blood T cell repertoires in COVID-19. Sequenced by immunoSEQ multiplex PCR; TCRdb stores in-frame clones only, minus some. Counted here are 300,000 to 400,000 clones, around 88% occurring once; the ten biggest clones make up 2.5% to 3%. Input material: peripheral blood. These receptors came from a man younger than 45 with active or convalescent COVID-19.

This chain uses TRBV25-1 with TRBJ2-7, with a weak D call TRBD2 (6 bases). The CDR3 extends over 15 amino acids. Germline CDR1 MGHDK, CDR2 SYGVNS. Between the trimmed V and J ends, which lost 4 bases and 3 bases, there was a span of 16 bases. The CDR3: CASSGGGMGYYEQYF. DNA of the CDR3: TGTGCCAGCAGTGGTGGGGGGATGGGGTACTACGAGCAGTACTTC.

CDR3 coding DNA: TGCAGCGCGCTACATGACAGGGACGAGTCTTTCTTT. Its protein is CSALHDRDESFF. The chain employs TRBV29-1 and TRBJ1-1; 7 positions agree with TRBD1. The CDR3 sequence is 12 residues long. Trimming took 7 bases from V and 12 from J; bases not matched to a gene: 14. Germline V gene sequence: CDR1 SQVTM, CDR2 ANQGSEA.

J is TRBJ1-4 and V is TRBV28; D is uncertain. The CDR3 runs to 14 residues. Per germline, CDR1 MDHEN and CDR2 SYDVKM. V was shortened by 6 bases and J by 4 bases, with 12 bases between the two germline ends. The DNA of the CDR3 is TGTGCCAGCAGCCCAGTACAGCTTAATGAAAAACTGTTTTTT. This gives the protein CASSPVQLNEKLFF.

The CDR3 is CSASLAVYSYGYTF. The CDR3, as DNA: TGCAGTGCTAGTCTAGCGGTTTATTCCTATGGCTACACCTTC. The genes are TRBV20-1 and TRBJ1-2; no reliable D call. The germline gives CDR1 DFQATT, CDR2 SNEGSKA (reference sequence). Trimming left V 3 bases short and J 4 bases short, with 15 bases between. This CDR3 is built from 14 residues.

The chain is built from TRBV9 and TRBJ2-3, with 8 bases that match TRBD1. The CDR3 runs 16 residues. The V and J ends lost 0 bases and 6 bases, in that order; junction bases with no gene match: 9. The germline V gene encodes CDR1 SGDLS and CDR2 YYNGEE. CDR3 sequence reads: CASSVGLSRTGDTQYF. The CDR3 DNA is TGTGCCAGCAGCGTAGGATTATCCCGGACAGGGGATACGCAGTATTTT. Filled out from reference TRBV9 and TRBJ2-3, the complete variable domain reads DSGVTQTPKHLITATGQRVTLRCSPRSGDLSVYWYQQSLDQGLQFLIQYYNGEERAKGNILERFSAQQFPDLHSELNLSSLELGDSALYFCASSVGLSRTGDTQYFGPGTRLTVL.